These 18 T cell receptor beta chains share one sample of origin, sequenced in a study of response to subunit inactivated influenza vaccine. TCRdb re-called the RT-PCR reads with MiXCR, one entry per CDR3 protein. The sample comprises about half a million distinct CDR3 sequences, 7.6% of which are singletons, and roughly 13% rests with the top ten. The starting material was PBMCs from blood, obtained approximately 25 months after vaccination. The receptors derive from a man in his fifties or sixties who received an inactivated influenza vaccine.

The V call is TRBV4-2, the J call TRBJ2-7; D ambiguous. Germline CDR1 reads LGHNA; CDR2 reads YNFKEQ. Trimming shortened V by 0 bases and J by 0 bases, and 18 bases separated the two germline ends. The CDR3 has 18 amino acids. The CDR3 region is CASSQESSGTGGSYEQYF. CDR3 DNA: TGTGCCAGCAGCCAAGAATCGTCAGGCACTGGTGGCTCCTACGAGCAGTACTTC.

V is TRBV20-1 and J is TRBJ2-2; D possibly corresponds to TRBD1 (5 bases). The CDR3 covers 15 residues. V shed 7 bases and J shed 4 bases, with 19 bases lying between them. Germline CDR1 is DFQATT and CDR2 is SNEGSKA (reference sequence). The chain's CDR3 is CSVSLVGQRTGELFF. The CDR3, as DNA: TGCAGTGTTTCCCTTGTCGGACAACGCACCGGGGAGCTGTTTTTT.

The gene calls are TRBV6-2 or TRBV6-3 and TRBJ1-5; D not certain. Per the germline V gene, CDR1 is MNHEY and CDR2 is SVGEGT. Trimming cost V 8 bases and J 2 bases, with 13 bases left between them. The CDR3 totals 14 residues. CDR3 nucleotides: TGTGCCAGCGGACCGGAAAGAGGCAATCAGCCCCAGCATTTT. Protein sequence: CASGPERGNQPQHF.

This chain uses TRBV11-2 with TRBJ2-2, with unresolved D. V lost 6 bases to trimming and J lost 4 bases, with 15 bases between them. Germline V CDR1 and CDR2: SGHAT, FQNNGV. CDR3 length equals 15 residues. CDR3 DNA sequence: TGTGCCAGCAGACGATCAGTGGGTAGCACCGGGGAGCTGTTTTTT. This translates into CASRRSVGSTGELFF. The full variable domain, in which reference TRBV11-2 and TRBJ2-2 provide the parts outside the CDR3, is EAGVAQSPRYKIIEKRQSVAFWCNPISGHATLYWYQQILGQGPKLLIQFQNNGVVDDSQLPKDRFSAERLKGVDSTLKIQPAKLEDSAVYLCASRRSVGSTGELFFGEGSRLTVL.

This clonotype was picked up many times. The chain links TRBV11-2 to TRBJ1-2, with 8 positions matching TRBD1. The CDR3 is 15 residues long. The junction had 7 bases not matched to a gene; V was cut back by 0 bases and J by 7 bases. Germline V CDR1 and CDR2: SGHAT, FQNNGV. As DNA, the CDR3 is TGTGCCAGCAGCTTAGAACAGGGGGGTTACCTTGGCTACACCTTC. This encodes CASSLEQGGYLGYTF.

This chain connects TRBV5-4 to TRBJ2-5; D perhaps matches TRBD2 (6 bases). This CDR3 is built from 13 residues. CDR1 SGHNT and CDR2 YYREEE come from the germline V gene (reference sequence). V shed 0 bases and J shed 6 bases, with 9 bases lying between them. The CDR3 DNA reads TGTGCCAGCAGCTTGGGGAGGGAAAAGACCCAGTACTTC. Residues: CASSLGREKTQYF. Full variable domain (missing parts from reference TRBV5-4 and TRBJ2-5): ETGVTQSPTHLIKTRGQQVTLRCSSQSGHNTVSWYQQALGQGPQFIFQYYREEENGRGNFPPRFSGLQFPNYSSELNVNALELDDSALYLCASSLGREKTQYFGPGTRLLVL.

The V and J genes are TRBV21-1 and TRBJ2-1; TRBD1 is taken as the D call from the table, unchecked against the DNA. TRBV21-1 is a known pseudogene. This CDR3 is built from 16 residues. CDR3 sequence reads: CASSLRDTYPVNEQFF. The CDR3 DNA reads TGTGCCAGCAGCTTGCGGGACACCTACCCTGTGAATGAGCAGTTCTTC.

In this sample, this clonotype turned up a few times. The chain links TRBV5-1 to TRBJ2-7, with no clear D. Germline V gene sequence: CDR1 SGHRS, CDR2 YFSETQ. V was cut by 4 bases and J by 2 bases, with 10 bases left in between. The CDR3 is 13 residues long. The CDR3 DNA is TGCGCCAGCAGCGTCGGCGGTGCCTACGAGCAGTACTTC. Amino acids: CASSVGGAYEQYF.

This clonotype was counted at least ten times. This chain uses TRBV6-6 with TRBJ2-5; D possibly matches TRBD1 or TRBD2 (5 bases each). This CDR3 is 13 amino acids long. The V end was cut by 8 bases, the J end by 5 bases, with 15 bases between. Germline values: CDR1 MNHNY, CDR2 SVGAGI (reference sequence). The CDR3 DNA follows: TGTGCCAGCGGGACGTACGGGAAGGAGACCCAGTACTTC. Translating it yields CASGTYGKETQYF.

This clonotype showed up just a few times. This chain connects TRBV10-3 to TRBJ2-3; 8 bases line up with TRBD2. Germline CDR1 reads ENHRY; CDR2 reads SYGVKD. The trim removed 1 base at V and 8 bases at J, leaving 8 bases unmatched. This CDR3 is 15 amino acids long. The CDR3 nucleotides read TGTGCCATCAGTGAGTTTAGCGGGATTCAGGTTACGCAGTATTTT. It yields the protein CAISEFSGIQVTQYF.

This clonotype has a count of ten or more. The chain recombines TRBV2 with TRBJ1-2, with D unclear. Germline V gives CDR1 SNHLY, CDR2 FYNNEI. V dropped 1 base and J dropped 6 bases, with 9 bases sitting between them. The length of the CDR3 is 13 residues. Written as DNA, the CDR3 is TGTGCCAGCAGTGAAGTAACAAGAGATGGCTACACCTTC. Residues: CASSEVTRDGYTF.

This clonotype was observed at least ten times. The J gene is TRBJ1-2, the V gene TRBV12-3 or TRBV12-4; D remains ambiguous. The CDR3 has 13 residues. Between the trimmed V and J ends, which lost 6 bases and 5 bases, there was a span of 13 bases. The CDR3 region has the DNA TGTGCCAGCAGCCCCGACACCCGGTATGGCTACACCTTC. This gives the protein CASSPDTRYGYTF.

The genes are TRBV6-2 or TRBV6-3 and TRBJ2-3, with D perhaps TRBD1 (6 bases). Looked up from germline, CDR1 is MNHEY and CDR2 is SVGEGT. This CDR3 has 15 residues. V lost 7 bases and J 5 bases, leaving 19 bases between the germline ends. CDR3 loop: CASTDLWTALDTQYF. The CDR3 coding sequence is TGTGCCAGCACCGACCTTTGGACAGCCTTAGATACGCAGTATTTT.

V is TRBV18 and J is TRBJ2-3, with 7 bases that match TRBD1. Trimming at V came to 3 bases and at J to 10 bases, leaving 10 bases not matched to a gene. Germline assignment: CDR1 KGHSH and CDR2 LQKENI. The CDR3 spans 14 residues. The CDR3 spells CASSPGTDPKAQYF. The CDR3, as DNA: TGTGCCAGCTCACCCGGGACAGACCCGAAGGCGCAGTATTTT.

The chain uses TRBV4-2 and TRBJ2-3; D call uncertain. Germline CDR1 reads LGHNA; CDR2 reads YNFKEQ. The CDR3 spans 17 residues. The ends were cut back, 0 bases at V and 1 base at J, with 14 bases in the middle. CDR3 in amino acids: CASSQDPAAGRTDTQYF. CDR3 nucleotide sequence: TGTGCCAGCAGCCAAGATCCGGCGGCAGGACGCACAGATACGCAGTATTTT.

A remark on this clonotype: The junction and the germline gene differ at one end; a read error may be behind it. The rearrangement joins TRBV11-2 to TRBJ2-5; D is perhaps TRBD2 (6 bases). Germline CDR1 is SGHAT and CDR2 is FQNNGV. The CDR3 extends over 13 amino acids. The CDR3 DNA is TGTGCCAGCAGCTTAGATAGTTCGACTAGACGCGACTTC. It codes for CASSLDSSTRRDF.

The sample holds a few counts of this clonotype. The chain is built from TRBV18 and TRBJ2-2; TRBD2 aligns across 8 bases. The CDR3 consists of 18 residues. Trimming removed 6 bases from V and 1 base from J; junction bases left unmatched: 13. Germline-derived CDR1 and CDR2 are KGHSH and LQKENI. The chain's CDR3 is CASSRLRPTSGNTGELFF. For the CDR3, the DNA is TGTGCCAGCTCTCGACTGCGGCCTACTAGCGGGAACACCGGGGAGCTGTTTTTT.

This clonotype was found many times. The J gene is TRBJ1-5, the V gene TRBV20-1; no reliable D call. This CDR3 comprises 15 residues. Germline CDR1 DFQATT, CDR2 SNEGSKA (reference sequence). The ends were cut back, 7 bases at V and 0 bases at J, with 16 bases in the middle. The CDR3 loop is CSVPRMGNSNQPQHF. CDR3 sequence (DNA): TGCAGTGTTCCCAGAATGGGGAATAGCAATCAGCCCCAGCATTTT.